These T cell receptor beta chains were read from a single sample in a study of T cells after yellow fever vaccination. TCRdb analysed the 5' RACE reads with MiXCR anew, one entry per CDR3 protein. This table holds fewer than 450,000 distinct CDR3 sequences, roughly 7.5% found once. Here the sequenced sample was PBMCs, taken about 41 days after the first yellow fever vaccination. The receptor set was obtained from a young man who received the YFV17D yellow fever vaccine. Each CDR3 is given with its conserved first and last residue. A D gene is named only where the DNA matches it firmly. Rows give clone size only sometimes, using once, few, many, or a class for an expanded clone.

V: TRBV12-3/TRBV12-4; size: NA; D: TRBD2; J: TRBJ2-1; DNA: TGTGCCAGCAGTTCCCATAGGAGAGCGGGGGCCCGGAACTCCTACAATGAGCAGTTCTTC; CDR3: CASSSHRRAGARNSYNEQFF
V: TRBV12-3/TRBV12-4; size: few; D: TRBD1; J: TRBJ1-1; DNA: TGTGCCAGCAGCCGCGAGGACAGGGTCGGCACTGAAGCTTTCTTT; CDR3: CASSREDRVGTEAFF
V: TRBV20-1; size: NA; D: TRBD1; J: TRBJ2-7; DNA: TGCAGTGCTAGGCACAGGGGAAACTACGAGCAGTACTTC; CDR3: CSARHRGNYEQYF
V: TRBV7-2; size: few; D: NA; J: TRBJ1-5; DNA: TGTGCCAGCAGCCGAAGTGGAAATTTAGCCCAGCATTTT; CDR3: CASSRSGNLAQHF
V: TRBV12-3/TRBV12-4; size: NA; D: NA; J: TRBJ1-1; DNA: TGTGCCAGCAGCGAAAGCTACAGGGAAATCTTCATGAACACTGAAGCTTTCTTT; CDR3: CASSESYREIFMNTEAFF
V: TRBV7-9; size: few; D: NA; J: TRBJ2-1; DNA: TGTGCCAGCAGCTTAGGTCATCGATATCCAAGCTCCTACAATGAGCAGTTCTTC; CDR3: CASSLGHRYPSSYNEQFF
V: TRBV12-3/TRBV12-4; size: NA; D: NA; J: TRBJ2-1; DNA: TGTGCCAGCAGTTTAGGCGGGGTTAGCTCCTACAATGAGCAGTTCTTC; CDR3: CASSLGGVSSYNEQFF
V: TRBV5-1; size: few; D: NA; J: TRBJ1-1; DNA: TGCGCCAGCAGCCAACTGGCAGTGAACACTGAAGCTTTCTTT; CDR3: CASSQLAVNTEAFF
V: TRBV5-1; size: many; D: TRBD2; J: TRBJ2-5; DNA: TGCGCCAGCAGCTTTCTGGGGGGGGAACAAGAGACCCAGTACTTC; CDR3: CASSFLGGEQETQYF
V: TRBV11-1; size: NA; D: NA; J: TRBJ2-3; DNA: TGTGCCAGCAGCTTAAGGACCGTCTCCGCAGATACGCAGTATTTT; CDR3: CASSLRTVSADTQYF
V: TRBV20-1; size: few; D: NA; J: TRBJ1-6; DNA: TGCAGTGCTAGTCCAGATAATTCACCCCTCCACTTT; CDR3: CSASPDNSPLHF